The 17 T cell receptor beta chains given below trace back to one sample, sequenced in a study of T-cell memory formation after mild COVID-19. TCRdb analysed the 5' RACE reads with MiXCR anew, one entry per CDR3 protein. The sample lists 160,000 or so distinct CDR3 sequences; 25% to 40% were seen once. The sequenced material came from PBMCs or a T cell subset sorted from them (not recorded which). The receptors stem from an adult woman who had mild COVID-19 (a few samples of this study predate the infection). Cell type and time point are not known.

The rearrangement joins TRBV4-1 to TRBJ2-5; maybe TRBD2 (6 bases). Trimming pared 4 bases from V and 4 bases from J, leaving 16 bases between. The CDR3 is 15 residues long. From germline, CDR1 is MGHRA and CDR2 YSYEKL. The CDR3 region is CASSLRGTGPETQYF. The CDR3 nucleotides are TGCGCCAGCAGCCTCCGGGGGACGGGTCCAGAGACCCAGTACTTC.

The sample holds a few counts of this clonotype. The chain combines TRBV6-5 with TRBJ1-2; D is undetermined. The germline V and J ends were trimmed by 2 bases and 4 bases, with 17 bases remaining between them. The CDR3 extends over 16 amino acids. Germline loops: CDR1 MNHEY, CDR2 SVGAGI. DNA for the CDR3: TGTGCCAGCAGTTACGGAGGCAACGGGCCGATCTATGGCTACACCTTC. Translation: CASSYGGNGPIYGYTF.

This clonotype was picked up a small number of times. The chain combines TRBV5-1 with TRBJ2-3; possible D gene TRBD2, 5 bases. Germline-derived CDR1 and CDR2 are SGHRS and YFSETQ. The CDR3 runs 14 residues. V lost 0 bases, J lost 1 base, and 6 bases lay in between. This CDR3 is CASSLDGGTDTQYF. Written as DNA, the CDR3 is TGCGCCAGCAGCTTGGACGGGGGCACAGATACGCAGTATTTT.

The J gene is TRBJ1-1, the V gene TRBV10-3; the match to TRBD1 covers 8 bases. CDR3 length equals 15 residues. Germline-derived CDR1 and CDR2 are ENHRY and SYGVKD. Trimming took 5 bases from V and 1 from J; bases not matched to a gene: 6. The DNA of the CDR3 is TGTGCCATCAGTCACCAGGGGGCCCGGAACACTGAAGCTTTCTTT. It translates to CAISHQGARNTEAFF.

V usage is TRBV9 and J usage is TRBJ2-3; TRBD1 matches 11 bases. V dropped 3 bases and J dropped 7; count of bases not matched to a gene: 4. The germline V gene has CDR1 SGDLS and CDR2 YYNGEE. The CDR3 has 14 amino acids. The CDR3 protein is CASSGTGGSHTQYF. The CDR3 nucleotides are TGTGCCAGCAGCGGGACAGGGGGCTCGCATACGCAGTATTTT.

This clonotype was picked up one time. The rearrangement links TRBV12-3 or TRBV12-4 to TRBJ2-7; no firm D call. The CDR3 covers 13 residues. The V end was cut by 7 bases, the J end by 7 bases, with 17 bases between. The CDR3 DNA reads as TGTGCCAGCACCCCTCGGTCGTTGGGAGAGCAGTACTTC. It is translated as CASTPRSLGEQYF.

The rearrangement uses TRBV7-2 and TRBJ2-1; TRBD2 agrees at 14 bases. Germline V gives CDR1 SGHTA, CDR2 FQGNSA. The trim removed 4 bases at V and 7 bases at J, leaving 6 bases unmatched. This CDR3 has 16 residues. The CDR3 loop reads CASSSGGLAGGNEQFF. CDR3 bases: TGTGCCAGCAGCTCGGGTGGACTAGCGGGAGGAAATGAGCAGTTCTTC.

V usage is TRBV25-1 and J usage is TRBJ2-7; D perhaps matches TRBD2 (6 bases). In germline, CDR1 is MGHDK, CDR2 SYGVNS. With 6 bases removed from V and 5 bases from J, the gap between germline ends came to 14 bases. CDR3 length: 13 residues. CDR3 in DNA: TGTGCCAGCAGAGAGGCTAGCGTGAACGAGCAGTACTTC. Its translation is CASREASVNEQYF.

This clonotype was seen a few times. The chain carries TRBV7-2 and TRBJ2-2, with a weak D call TRBD2 (6 bases). Germline V CDR1 and CDR2: SGHTA, FQGNSA. This CDR3 is 14 amino acids long. Trimming pared 4 bases from V and 2 bases from J, leaving 8 bases between. CDR3 coding DNA: TGTGCCAGCAGCTCGGACTACAACACCGGGGAGCTGTTTTTT. It is translated as CASSSDYNTGELFF.

This chain uses TRBV5-1 with TRBJ2-3; D remains unclear. The germline V gene has CDR1 SGHRS and CDR2 YFSETQ. The ends were cut back, 0 bases at V and 0 bases at J, with 8 bases in the middle. The CDR3 has 15 residues. The CDR3 region has the DNA TGCGCCAGCAGCTTGGTTGCGGCAAGCACAGATACGCAGTATTTT. Its translation is CASSLVAASTDTQYF.

Only a few counts were recorded for this clonotype. This sequence joins TRBV25-1 and TRBJ2-3; weak D call: TRBD2 (6 bases). The CDR3 has 15 amino acids. CDR1 and CDR2 from the germline V gene are MGHDK and SYGVNS. The V end lost 6 bases, the J end lost 0 bases, and 13 bases lay between the germline ends. CDR3 nucleotides: TGTGCCAGCAGGAAACGGGGGATGAGCACAGATACGCAGTATTTT. As protein: CASRKRGMSTDTQYF.

The V call is TRBV5-1, the J call TRBJ1-1; D perhaps matches TRBD1 (5 bases). CDR1 and CDR2 (germline): SGHRS, YFSETQ. This CDR3 has 15 amino acids. Trimming shortened V by 4 bases and J by 2 bases, and 15 bases separated the two germline ends. CDR3 protein: CASSPFGTDNTEAFF. CDR3 DNA sequence: TGCGCCAGCAGCCCATTTGGGACGGACAACACTGAAGCTTTCTTT.

This clonotype was picked up a small number of times. This sequence joins TRBV25-1 and TRBJ2-7; D tentatively fits TRBD1 or TRBD2 (5 bases each). This CDR3 is built from 13 residues. Germline V gene data show CDR1 as MGHDK and CDR2 as SYGVNS. V was cut by 3 bases and J by 6 bases, with 12 bases left in between. CDR3 in amino acids: CASSDPTGREQYF. As DNA, the CDR3 is TGTGCCAGCAGTGACCCCACGGGGCGCGAGCAGTACTTC.

The CDR3 nucleotides read TGTGCCATCAGAAGGGCAGCGCTGGACACTGAAGCTTTCTTT. Protein sequence: CAIRRAALDTEAFF. The chain couples TRBV10-3 to TRBJ1-1; no firm D call. V was shortened by 6 bases and J by 3 bases, with 14 bases between the two germline ends. Looked up from germline, CDR1 is ENHRY and CDR2 is SYGVKD. The CDR3 has 14 residues.

This chain links TRBV24-1 with TRBJ2-1; no clear D. This CDR3 region has 14 residues. The V and J ends lost 3 bases and 2 bases respectively, with 7 bases between them. Per germline, CDR1 KGHDR and CDR2 SFDVKD. This CDR3 reads CATSDLGTYNEQFF. The CDR3 nucleotides are TGTGCCACCAGTGATCTAGGGACCTACAATGAGCAGTTCTTC.

V gene TRBV12-3 or TRBV12-4 combines with J gene TRBJ2-7; D might be TRBD1 (5 bases). V lost 5 bases to trimming and J lost 4 bases, with 15 bases between them. The CDR3 extends over 14 amino acids. For the CDR3, the DNA is TGTGCCAGCAGTCCCGGTCCAGGGCCTTACGAGCAGTACTTC. Translated, it gives CASSPGPGPYEQYF.

V gene TRBV12-3 or TRBV12-4 combines with J gene TRBJ2-3; D might be TRBD2 (7 bases). The CDR3 is 16 amino acids. Trimming pared 5 bases from V and 6 bases from J, leaving 21 bases between. CDR3 coding DNA: TGTGCCAGCAGTCCCCCTGGGCGGGGGAGGGGGGATACGCAGTATTTT. Encoded protein: CASSPPGRGRGDTQYF.